This T cell receptor (beta chain) originates from a study of T cell repertoires in ileal Crohn's disease. The time point is: neoterminal ileum biopsy at postoperative endoscopy, about 6 months after surgery. Per the germline V gene, CDR1 is SQVTM and CDR2 is ANQGSEA. V gave up 6 bases and J gave up 6 bases; unmatched junction bases: 11. The CDR3 has 13 amino acids. TCRdb's copy holds only in-frame clones and misses some; the assay was immunoSEQ multiplex PCR. Altogether some 15,000 clones are present, approximately 84% being singletons, with the ten largest covering approximately 4%. The sample holds one count of this clone.

This receptor was obtained from an adult with Crohn's disease. Sequencing input: ileal tissue. J is TRBJ2-7 and V is TRBV29-1; TRBD2 agrees at 7 bases. In DNA, the CDR3 is TGCAGCGTGGGGGGGGGAATTCCCCCCGAGCAGTACTTC. This encodes CSVGGGIPPEQYF.